These 3 T cell receptor beta chains came from one sample sequenced in a study of blood T cells in healthy people across ages. The authors ran a second PCR of 7 to 11 cycles using a sample-barcoded 5' primer and a J-beta primer mix. TCRdb re-called the 5' RACE reads through MiXCR, storing one row per CDR3 protein. Found here are 800,000 or so distinct CDR3 sequences, more than 20% of them singletons; the top ten hold 3% to 4%. This same sample was also part of a study on T cells of mothers and their children.

The sequencing input was blood. These receptor sequences come from a boy under 18 in good health.

Turning to this clonotype: A single base separates this from a much larger clone, so it may be a read error. The chain uses TRBV7-3 and TRBJ2-2; D call uncertain. This CDR3 has 13 residues. The ends were cut back, 4 bases at V and 3 bases at J, with 6 bases in the middle. Germline assignment: CDR1 SGHTA and CDR2 FQGTGA. The CDR3, as DNA: TGTGCCAGCAGCTCCTCCTACACCGGGGAGCTGTTTTTT. Protein sequence: CASSSSYTGELFF.

V usage is TRBV5-1 and J usage is TRBJ2-3; the match to TRBD1 covers 8 bases. CDR1 and CDR2 from the germline V gene are SGHRS and YFSETQ. Trimming removed 4 bases from V and 0 bases from J; junction bases left unmatched: 10. CDR3 length equals 17 residues. The CDR3 sequence: CASSPRTGTYSTDTQYF. CDR3 in DNA: TGCGCCAGCAGCCCTAGGACAGGGACATATAGCACAGATACGCAGTATTTT. The variable domain in full, with the rest retrieved from reference TRBV5-1 and TRBJ2-3, is KAGVTQTPRYLIKTRGQQVTLSCSPISGHRSVSWYQQTPGQGLQFLFEYFSETQRNKGNFPGRFSGRQFSNSRSEMNVSTLELGDSALYLCASSPRTGTYSTDTQYFGPGTRLTVL.

A single count supports this clonotype. The chain is built from TRBV3-1 and TRBJ1-5, with 11 bases that match TRBD1. CDR1 and CDR2 from the germline V gene are LGHDT and YNNKEL (reference sequence). The CDR3 is made up of 16 amino acids. J lost 4 bases, V lost 4 bases, and 6 bases had no gene match. The CDR3 region is CASSRSGTGGNQPQHF. CDR3 bases: TGTGCCAGCAGCCGGTCTGGGACAGGGGGTAATCAGCCCCAGCATTTT.